This TCR beta chain was identified during a study of blood T cell repertoires in COVID-19. Overall study context: T cells, B-cell-depleted T cells, or PBMCs provided the cDNA or gDNA that served as material.

Recovery among Cohort 3 donors was established by two negative PCRs, clearance, or symptom resolution. CDR3 length: 14 amino acids. CDR1 and CDR2 from the germline V gene are SGDLS and YYNGEE. Trimming at V came to 6 bases and at J to 3 bases, leaving 7 bases not matched to a gene. The protocol was immunoSEQ multiplex PCR, while the TCRdb copy is restricted to in-frame clones and leaves out a portion. This sample carries some 320,000 clones, 90% of them seen once, and the ten largest clones take 2% to 3%. This receptor was obtained from a man aged 55 to 70 who had recovered from COVID-19. The V and J genes are TRBV9 and TRBJ2-3, with 7 bases aligning to TRBD2. The sample comprised PBMCs or T cells enriched from blood (not recorded which). This CDR3 reads CASNSGVGTDTQYF. The CDR3 nucleotides are TGTGCCAGCAACAGCGGGGTCGGGACAGATACGCAGTATTTT.